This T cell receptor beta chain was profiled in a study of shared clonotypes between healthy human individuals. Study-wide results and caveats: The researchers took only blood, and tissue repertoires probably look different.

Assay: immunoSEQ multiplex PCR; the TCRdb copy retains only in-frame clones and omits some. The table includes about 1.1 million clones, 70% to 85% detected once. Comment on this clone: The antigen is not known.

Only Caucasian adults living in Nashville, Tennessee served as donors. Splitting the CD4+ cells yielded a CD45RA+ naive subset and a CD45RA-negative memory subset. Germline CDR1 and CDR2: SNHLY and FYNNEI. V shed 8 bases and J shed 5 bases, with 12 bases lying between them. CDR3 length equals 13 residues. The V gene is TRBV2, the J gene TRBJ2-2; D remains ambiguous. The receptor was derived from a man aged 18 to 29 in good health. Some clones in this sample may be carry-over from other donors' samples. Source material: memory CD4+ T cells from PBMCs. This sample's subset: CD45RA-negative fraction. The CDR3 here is CASFSEKTGELFF. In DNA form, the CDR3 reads TGTGCCAGCTTCTCAGAGAAAACCGGGGAGCTGTTTTTT.